This T cell receptor (beta chain) is from a study of cytomegalovirus exposure and HLA in healthy donors. Study-wide background: Early on, a data release was issued that held roughly 80 million unique TCRs from HLA-typed donors. Study results and caveats: High sensitivity and specificity were reportedly achieved when the classifier diagnosed cytomegalovirus status. Serostatus for CMV was the only available immune exposure information. V- and J-gene trimming in TCR beta was tied to a missense DCLRE1C variant by an analysis performed later.

CDR1 is LNHDA, CDR2 SQIVND, per germline (reference sequence). The CDR3 is made up of 17 amino acids. V shed 3 bases and J 1 base; nucleotides not matched to a gene: 7. In the PCR, 60 Vbeta and 13 Jbeta primers were used. Produced via immunoSEQ multiplex PCR; TCRdb's table is partial and in-frame only. The profile shows fewer than 100,000 clones, about 78% of them singletons. As for this clone: The antigen is undetermined.

The TCR originated in a male donor in good health and CMV-seronegative. The chain links TRBV19 to TRBJ1-5, with TRBD1 matching over 9 bases. Material for sequencing was PBMCs. CDR3 region: CASSIFLGQGSNQPQHF. DNA for the CDR3: TGTGCCAGTAGTATTTTTCTAGGACAGGGGAGCAATCAGCCCCAGCATTTT.